This TCR beta chain was recorded in a study of T-cell reconstitution after alpha-beta-depleted transplantation in children. Preparation of the TCRbeta library was carried out with unique molecular identifiers. TCRdb passed the PCR reads through MiXCR, listing each CDR3 protein once. The table lists under 850,000 distinct CDR3 sequences, under 15% of them singletons, with 0.79% in the top ten. Source: PBMCs, taken before TCRalphabeta/CD19-depleted stem cell transplant. This TCR was sampled from a girl aged 2-15 years with congenital amegakaryocytic thrombocytopenia, due to receive a stem cell transplant.

CDR3 region: CASSPGLVDEQFF. DNA of the CDR3: TGCGCCAGCAGCCCGGGACTAGTGGATGAGCAGTTCTTC. The V gene is TRBV4-1, the J gene TRBJ2-1, with 8 bases that match TRBD2. The V gene end was trimmed by 4 bases and the J gene end by 8 bases; junction bases not matched to a gene: 4. The germline V gene encodes CDR1 MGHRA and CDR2 YSYEKL. The CDR3 loop spans 13 amino acids.